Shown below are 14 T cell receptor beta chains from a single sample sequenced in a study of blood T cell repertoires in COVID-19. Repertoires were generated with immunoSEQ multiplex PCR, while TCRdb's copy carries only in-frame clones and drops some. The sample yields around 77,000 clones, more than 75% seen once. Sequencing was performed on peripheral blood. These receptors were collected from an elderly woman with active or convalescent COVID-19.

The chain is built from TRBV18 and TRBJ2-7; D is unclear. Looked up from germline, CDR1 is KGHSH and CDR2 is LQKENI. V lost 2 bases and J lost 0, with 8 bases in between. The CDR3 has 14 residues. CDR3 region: CASSPDRSSYEQYF. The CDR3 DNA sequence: TGTGCCAGCTCACCAGACCGGAGCTCCTACGAGCAGTACTTC.

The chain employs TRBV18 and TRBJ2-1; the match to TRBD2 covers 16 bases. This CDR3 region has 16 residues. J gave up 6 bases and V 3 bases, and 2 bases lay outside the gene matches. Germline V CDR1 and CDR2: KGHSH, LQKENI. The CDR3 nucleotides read TGTGCCAGCTCACCGGGACTAGCGGGGGGGGCCAATGAGCAGTTCTTC. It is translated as CASSPGLAGGANEQFF.

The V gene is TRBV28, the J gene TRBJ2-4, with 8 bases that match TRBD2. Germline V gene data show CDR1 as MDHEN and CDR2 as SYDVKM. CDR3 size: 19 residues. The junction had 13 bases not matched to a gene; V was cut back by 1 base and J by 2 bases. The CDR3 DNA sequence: TGTGCCAGCAGTTTATCCCCCGCGGGGGGCACTATGCCCAAAAACATTCAGTACTTC. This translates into CASSLSPAGGTMPKNIQYF.

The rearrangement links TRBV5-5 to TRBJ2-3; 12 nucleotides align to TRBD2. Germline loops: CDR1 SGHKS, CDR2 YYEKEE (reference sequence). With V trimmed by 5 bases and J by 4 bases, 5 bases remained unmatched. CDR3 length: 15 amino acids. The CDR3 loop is CASSPLAGGPDTQYF. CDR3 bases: TGTGCCAGCAGTCCCCTAGCGGGGGGGCCAGATACGCAGTATTTT.

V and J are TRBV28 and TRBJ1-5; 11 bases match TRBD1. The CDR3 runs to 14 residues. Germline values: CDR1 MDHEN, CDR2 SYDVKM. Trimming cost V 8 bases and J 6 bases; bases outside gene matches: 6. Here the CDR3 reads CASGGQGAGQPQHF. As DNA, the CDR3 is TGTGCCAGCGGCGGACAGGGGGCTGGTCAGCCCCAGCATTTT.

The CDR3: CASSFPSGVTEAFF. The CDR3 bases are TGTGCCAGCAGTTTTCCATCGGGGGTGACTGAAGCTTTCTTT. The chain is built from TRBV28 and TRBJ1-1; possibly TRBD1 for D (5 bases). This CDR3 region has 14 residues. Per the germline V gene, CDR1 is MDHEN and CDR2 is SYDVKM. V lost 3 bases, J lost 5 bases, and 13 bases lay in between.

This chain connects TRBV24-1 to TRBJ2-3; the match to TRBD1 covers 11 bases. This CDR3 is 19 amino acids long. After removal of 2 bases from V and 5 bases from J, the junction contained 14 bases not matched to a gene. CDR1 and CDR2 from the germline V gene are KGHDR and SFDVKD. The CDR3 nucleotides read TGTGCCACCAGTGATTCCCGGGACAGGGGGAGCGGGTGGGAAGATACGCAGTATTTT. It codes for CATSDSRDRGSGWEDTQYF.

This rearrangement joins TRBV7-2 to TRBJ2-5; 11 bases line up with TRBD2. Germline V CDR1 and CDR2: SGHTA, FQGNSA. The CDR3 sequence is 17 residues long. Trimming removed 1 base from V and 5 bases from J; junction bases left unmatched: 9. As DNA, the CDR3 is TGTGCCAGCAGCTTAGGGGTTAGCGGGGGGGCCCTGGAGACCCAGTACTTC. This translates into CASSLGVSGGALETQYF.

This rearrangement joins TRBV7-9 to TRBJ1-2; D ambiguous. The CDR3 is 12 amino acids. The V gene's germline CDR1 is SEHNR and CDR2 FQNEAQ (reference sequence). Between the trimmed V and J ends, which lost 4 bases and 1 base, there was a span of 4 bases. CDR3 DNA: TGTGCCAGCAGCTCGTTTAACTATGGCTACACCTTC. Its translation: CASSSFNYGYTF.

Here the CDR3 reads CAWSVGSSYEQYF. DNA for the CDR3: TGTGCCTGGAGTGTAGGGAGCTCCTACGAGCAGTACTTC. This chain links TRBV30 with TRBJ2-7; the D gene is possibly TRBD2 (5 bases). The germline V gene encodes CDR1 GTSNPN and CDR2 SVGIG (reference sequence). The CDR3 is 13 residues long. Trimming shortened V by 0 bases and J by 0 bases, and 6 bases separated the two germline ends.

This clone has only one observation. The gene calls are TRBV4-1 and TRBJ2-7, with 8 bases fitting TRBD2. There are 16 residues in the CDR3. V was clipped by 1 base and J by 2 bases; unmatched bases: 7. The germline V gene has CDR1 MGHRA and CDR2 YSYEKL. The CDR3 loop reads CASSQVGGTSTYEQYF. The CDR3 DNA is TGCGCCAGCAGCCAAGTGGGTGGGACTAGTACCTACGAGCAGTACTTC.

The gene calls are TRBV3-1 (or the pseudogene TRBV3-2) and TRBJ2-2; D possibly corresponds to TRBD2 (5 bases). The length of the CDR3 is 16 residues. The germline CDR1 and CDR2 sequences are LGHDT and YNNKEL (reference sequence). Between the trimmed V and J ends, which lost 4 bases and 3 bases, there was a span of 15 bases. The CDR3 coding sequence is TGTGCCAGCAGCCCTCCCTTTCCCGGGGACACCGGGGAGCTGTTTTTT. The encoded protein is CASSPPFPGDTGELFF.

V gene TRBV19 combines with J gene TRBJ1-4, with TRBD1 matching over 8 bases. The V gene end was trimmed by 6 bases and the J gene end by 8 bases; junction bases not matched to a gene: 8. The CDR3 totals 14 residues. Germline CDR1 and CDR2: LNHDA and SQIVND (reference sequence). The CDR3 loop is CASRRTGPREKLFF. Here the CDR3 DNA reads TGTGCCAGTAGGCGGACAGGGCCTAGGGAAAAACTGTTTTTT.

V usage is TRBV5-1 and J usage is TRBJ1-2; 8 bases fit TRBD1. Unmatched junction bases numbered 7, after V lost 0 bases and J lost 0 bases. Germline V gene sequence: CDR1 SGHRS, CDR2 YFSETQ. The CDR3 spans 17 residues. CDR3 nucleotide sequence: TGCGCCAGCAGCTTGGAAACCCACAGGGGGACTAACTATGGCTACACCTTC. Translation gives CASSLETHRGTNYGYTF.